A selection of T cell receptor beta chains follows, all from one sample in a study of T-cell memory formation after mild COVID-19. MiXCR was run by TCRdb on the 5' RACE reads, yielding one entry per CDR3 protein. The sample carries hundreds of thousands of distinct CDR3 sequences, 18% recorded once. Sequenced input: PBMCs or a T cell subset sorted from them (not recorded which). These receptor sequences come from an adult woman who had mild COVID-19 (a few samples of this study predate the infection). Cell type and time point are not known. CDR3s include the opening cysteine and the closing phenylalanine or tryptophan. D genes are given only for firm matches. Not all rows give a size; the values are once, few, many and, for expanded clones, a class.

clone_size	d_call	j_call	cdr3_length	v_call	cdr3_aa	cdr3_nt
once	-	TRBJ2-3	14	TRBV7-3	CASSPRPGPDTQYF	TGTGCCAGCAGCCCACGTCCGGGTCCAGATACGCAGTATTTT
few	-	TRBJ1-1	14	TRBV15	CATSRDLGGTEAFF	TGTGCCACCAGCAGAGATCTGGGGGGCACTGAAGCTTTCTTT
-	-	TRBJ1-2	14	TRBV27	CASSFGVDNYGYTF	TGTGCCAGCAGTTTCGGGGTGGATAACTATGGCTACACCTTC
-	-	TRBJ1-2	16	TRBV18	CASSPGANGANYGYTF	TGTGCCAGCTCACCGGGAGCAAACGGAGCTAACTATGGCTACACCTTC
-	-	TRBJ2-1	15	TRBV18	CASSPRKGLHNEQFF	TGTGCCAGCTCACCACGCAAAGGGCTCCACAATGAGCAGTTCTTC
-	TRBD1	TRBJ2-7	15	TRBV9	CASSAGGTGVYEQYF	TGTGCCAGCAGCGCTGGCGGGACAGGGGTCTACGAGCAGTACTTC
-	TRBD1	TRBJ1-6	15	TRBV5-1	CASSKGQSYNSPLHF	TGCGCCAGCAGCAAGGGACAGTCTTATAATTCACCCCTCCACTTT
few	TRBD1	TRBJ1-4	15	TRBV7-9	CASRYGTGGQEKLFF	TGTGCCAGCAGGTACGGGACAGGGGGCCAAGAAAAACTGTTTTTT
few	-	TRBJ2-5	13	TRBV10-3	CAISVSGEETQYF	TGTGCCATCAGTGTTTCAGGGGAAGAGACCCAGTACTTC
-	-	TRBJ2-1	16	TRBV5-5	CASSLGTGPSYNEQFF	TGTGCCAGCAGCTTGGGTACGGGGCCATCCTACAATGAGCAGTTCTTC
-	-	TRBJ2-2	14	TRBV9	CASSVGVGTGELFF	TGTGCCAGCAGCGTAGGGGTGGGGACCGGGGAGCTGTTTTTT
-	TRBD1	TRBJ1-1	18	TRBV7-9	CASSLGTFTGAADTEAFF	TGTGCCAGCAGCTTGGGGACCTTCACAGGGGCGGCGGACACTGAAGCTTTCTTT
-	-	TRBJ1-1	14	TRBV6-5	CASRKKVKNTEAFF	TGTGCCAGCAGGAAGAAGGTCAAGAACACTGAAGCTTTCTTT
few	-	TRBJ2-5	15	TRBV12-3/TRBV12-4	CASSGIVVGRETQYF	TGTGCCAGCAGTGGGATCGTGGTGGGACGAGAGACCCAGTACTTC
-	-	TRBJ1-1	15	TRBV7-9	CASSRSQGLRTEAFF	TGTGCCAGCAGCCGATCACAGGGCCTGAGAACTGAAGCTTTCTTT
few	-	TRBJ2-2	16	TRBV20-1	CSARRGGTSRTGELFF	TGCAGTGCTAGAAGGGGCGGAACTAGTAGGACCGGGGAGCTGTTTTTT
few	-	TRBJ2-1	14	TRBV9	CASSVAGSRNEQFF	TGTGCCAGCAGCGTAGCGGGGTCAAGGAATGAGCAGTTCTTC
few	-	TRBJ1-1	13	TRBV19	CAARAGFGTEAFF	TGTGCCGCGAGAGCGGGATTCGGGACTGAAGCTTTCTTT
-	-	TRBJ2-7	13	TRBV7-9	CASSLAGPYDQYF	TGTGCCAGCAGCTTAGCGGGGCCATACGATCAGTACTTC
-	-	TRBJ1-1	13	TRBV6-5	CASSDRQNTEAFF	TGTGCCAGCAGTGACCGACAGAACACTGAAGCTTTCTTT
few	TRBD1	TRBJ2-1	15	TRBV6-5	CASSPGGPSYNEQFF	TGTGCCAGCAGTCCAGGGGGTCCCTCCTACAATGAGCAGTTCTTC
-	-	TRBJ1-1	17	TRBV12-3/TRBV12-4	CASSPRGIPTLNTEAFF	TGTGCCAGCAGCCCAAGAGGGATCCCAACTTTGAACACTGAAGCTTTCTTT
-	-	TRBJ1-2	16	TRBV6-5	CASSYGDSQGRYGYTF	TGTGCCAGCAGTTACGGTGACAGTCAAGGGCGCTATGGCTACACCTTC
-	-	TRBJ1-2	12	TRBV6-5	CASGSGNYGYTF	TGTGCCAGCGGGTCGGGGAACTATGGCTACACCTTC
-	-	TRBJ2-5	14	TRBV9	CASSPRPGGETQYF	TGTGCCAGCAGCCCCCGTCCCGGGGGTGAGACCCAGTACTTC
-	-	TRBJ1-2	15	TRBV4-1	CASSQDRAIASGYTF	TGCGCCAGCAGCCAAGACCGGGCTATAGCCTCTGGCTACACCTTC
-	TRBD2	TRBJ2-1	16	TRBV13	CASSVELAGGPDEQFF	TGTGCCAGCAGCGTAGAGCTAGCGGGAGGGCCCGATGAGCAGTTCTTC
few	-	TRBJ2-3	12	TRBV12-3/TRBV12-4	CASTRRTDTQYF	TGTGCCAGCACCCGCCGCACAGATACGCAGTATTTT
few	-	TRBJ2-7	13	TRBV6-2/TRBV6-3	CASSYQGAHEQYF	TGTGCCAGCAGTTATCAGGGTGCCCACGAGCAGTACTTC
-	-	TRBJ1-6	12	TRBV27	CASSFPGSPLHF	TGTGCCAGCAGTTTCCCCGGTTCACCCCTCCACTTT
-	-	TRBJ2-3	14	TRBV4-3	CASGMDGNTDTQYF	TGCGCCAGCGGTATGGACGGGAACACAGATACGCAGTATTTT
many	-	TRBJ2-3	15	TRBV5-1	CASSLAGTSTDTQYF	TGCGCCAGCAGCTTGGCCGGGACCAGCACAGATACGCAGTATTTT
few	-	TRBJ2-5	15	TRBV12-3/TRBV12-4	CASSKREAEGETQYF	TGTGCCAGCAGTAAGAGGGAGGCTGAGGGAGAGACCCAGTACTTC
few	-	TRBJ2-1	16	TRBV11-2	CASSLDRWGEKDEQFF	TGTGCCAGCAGCTTAGACCGGTGGGGGGAGAAGGATGAGCAGTTCTTC
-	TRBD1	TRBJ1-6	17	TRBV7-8	CASSLSAGGGGGSPLHF	TGTGCCAGCAGCTTAAGCGCAGGGGGAGGAGGTGGGTCACCCCTCCACTTT
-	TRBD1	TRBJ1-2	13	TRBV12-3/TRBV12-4	CASSWGQGDGYTF	TGTGCCAGCAGTTGGGGACAGGGGGATGGCTACACCTTC
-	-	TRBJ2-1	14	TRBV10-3	CAISESLSYNEQFF	TGTGCCATCAGTGAGAGTCTCTCTTACAATGAGCAGTTCTTC
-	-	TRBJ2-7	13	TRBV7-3	CASSLSDSHEQYF	TGTGCCAGCAGCTTAAGCGACAGTCACGAGCAGTACTTC
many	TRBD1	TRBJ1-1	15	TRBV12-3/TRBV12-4	CASSYTGTGGTEAFF	TGTGCCAGCAGTTACACCGGGACAGGGGGCACTGAAGCTTTCTTT
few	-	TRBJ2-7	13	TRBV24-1	CATSSDNSYEQYF	TGTGCCACCAGTTCGGACAACTCCTACGAGCAGTACTTC
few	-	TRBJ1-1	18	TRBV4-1	CASSHPLRRAGENTEAFF	TGCGCCAGCAGCCACCCCCTTCGGAGGGCAGGGGAGAACACTGAAGCTTTCTTT
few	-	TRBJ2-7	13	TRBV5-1	CASSQTGTYEQYF	TGCGCCAGCAGCCAGACAGGAACCTACGAGCAGTACTTC
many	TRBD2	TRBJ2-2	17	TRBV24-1	CATSDPGLAGYTGELFF	TGTGCCACCAGTGATCCGGGACTAGCCGGGTACACCGGGGAGCTGTTTTTT
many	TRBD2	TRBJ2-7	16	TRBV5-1	CASSPTPSGIFYEQYF	TGCGCCAGCAGCCCGACCCCTAGCGGGATTTTTTACGAGCAGTACTTC